Below are 24 T cell receptor beta chains sequenced from a single sample in a study of T cell responses to AZD1222 COVID-19 vaccine. Clones were read by immunoSEQ multiplex PCR, and TCRdb kept only the in-frame ones, dropping some. This repertoire shows more than 95,000 clones, about four fifths found once; its top ten account for 5%. The material sequenced was peripheral blood, taken on day 0 of AZD1222 vaccination. Every receptor here comes from an adult in good health.

This clone was recorded once. The genes are TRBV12-3 or TRBV12-4 and TRBJ2-5; tentatively, D is TRBD2 (5 bases). This CDR3 region has 13 residues. Deletions cut 5 bases from V and 2 bases from J, with 9 bases between. This chain's CDR3 is CASSRWRQETQYF. CDR3 nucleotide sequence: TGTGCCAGCAGTCGGTGGAGGCAAGAGACCCAGTACTTC.

This clone was observed a handful of times. The rearrangement joins TRBV19 to TRBJ1-1; D may be TRBD1 (5 bases). Germline V gives CDR1 LNHDA, CDR2 SQIVND (reference sequence). V was cut by 3 bases and J by 3 bases, with 11 bases left in between. The CDR3 runs to 14 residues. CDR3 sequence (DNA): TGTGCCAGTAGTATTTCAGGGACGGACACTGAAGCTTTCTTT. Its translation is CASSISGTDTEAFF. Together with reference TRBV19 and TRBJ1-1, the CDR3 gives the full variable domain: DGGITQSPKYLFRKEGQNVTLSCEQNLNHDAMYWYRQDPGQGLRLIYYSQIVNDFQKGDIAEGYSVSREKKESFPLTVTSAQKNPTAFYLCASSISGTDTEAFFGQGTRLTVV.

The rearrangement uses TRBV20-1 and TRBJ2-7, with no clear D. The CDR3 sequence is 11 residues long. The germline CDR1 and CDR2 sequences are DFQATT and SNEGSKA (reference sequence). Trimming stripped 7 bases from V and 6 bases from J, with 13 bases between. The DNA of the CDR3 is TGCAGTGTAGGTACGTCGGGCGAGCAGTACTTC. It codes for CSVGTSGEQYF.

The chain combines TRBV3-1 (or the pseudogene TRBV3-2) with TRBJ1-5; possible D gene TRBD1, 5 bases. Germline-derived CDR1 and CDR2 are LGHDT and YNNKEL (reference sequence). V was trimmed by 2 bases and J by 5 bases, leaving 7 bases between them. The CDR3 covers 13 residues. The CDR3 nucleotides read TGTGCCAGCAGCCAATGGGGGGATCAGCCCCAGCATTTT. This codes for CASSQWGDQPQHF.

V and J are TRBV5-8 and TRBJ1-3; 7 bases agree with TRBD1. CDR1 is SGHTS, CDR2 YDEGEE, per germline. The J segment lost 0 bases and the V segment lost 3 bases, leaving 12 bases of the junction unmatched. CDR3 size: 18 residues. CDR3 nucleotide sequence: TGTGCCAGCAGCTGGGACAGCCAGTTCTCATTCTCTGGAAACACCATATATTTT. Amino acid sequence: CASSWDSQFSFSGNTIYF.

This clone was picked up a small number of times. V and J are TRBV6-1 and TRBJ2-5; 10 nucleotides match TRBD2. Germline V CDR1 and CDR2: MNHNS, SASEGT. The V gene end was trimmed by 0 bases and the J gene end by 2 bases; junction bases not matched to a gene: 0. The CDR3 loop spans 15 amino acids. CDR3 in DNA: TGTGCCAGCAGTGAAGCTAGCGGGGGGCAAGAGACCCAGTACTTC. Its translation is CASSEASGGQETQYF.

This clone was observed a handful of times. The genes are TRBV5-6 and TRBJ1-6; D perhaps matches TRBD1 (5 bases). The CDR3 is made up of 15 amino acids. Germline CDR1 reads SGHDT; CDR2 reads YYEEEE. Between the trimmed V and J ends, which lost 0 bases and 10 bases, there was a span of 14 bases. As DNA, the CDR3 is TGTGCCAGCAGCTTGGTCACAGGAGTAAGCTCACCCCTCCACTTT. It yields the protein CASSLVTGVSSPLHF.

The chain combines TRBV7-2 with TRBJ1-2; D remains unclear. The V gene's germline CDR1 is SGHTA and CDR2 FQGNSA. This CDR3 contains 15 residues. V lost 4 bases, J lost 5 bases, and 17 bases lay in between. The CDR3 region is CASSYAVGPFYGYTF. The CDR3 coding sequence is TGTGCCAGCAGCTACGCCGTTGGACCGTTTTATGGCTACACCTTC.

V usage is TRBV19 and J usage is TRBJ2-7; no reliable D call. This CDR3 is 13 amino acids long. From germline, CDR1 is LNHDA and CDR2 SQIVND (reference sequence). V lost 0 bases, J lost 5 bases, and 8 bases lay in between. The CDR3: CASSIDLSDEQYF. In nucleotides, the CDR3 is TGTGCCAGTAGTATAGATCTATCGGACGAGCAGTACTTC.

The rearrangement links TRBV6-1 to TRBJ1-1, with D possibly matching TRBD1 (5 bases). The CDR3 totals 17 residues. The V end lost 4 bases, the J end lost 10 bases, and 28 bases lay between the germline ends. Germline assignment: CDR1 MNHNS and CDR2 SASEGT. CDR3 amino acids: CASSGLTGLGRDSGAFF. The CDR3 DNA follows: TGTGCCAGCAGTGGACTTACTGGACTAGGACGGGACTCGGGAGCTTTCTTT.

The V and J genes are TRBV7-2 and TRBJ1-3; no clear D. Trimming took 5 bases from V and 0 from J, leaving 14 bases between them. Germline-derived CDR1 and CDR2 are SGHTA and FQGNSA. The CDR3 sequence is 16 residues long. CDR3 residues: CASSTYGGSSGNTIYF. In nucleotides, the CDR3 is TGTGCCAGCAGCACATACGGCGGCAGCTCTGGAAACACCATATATTTT. The entire variable domain, with the rest obtained from reference TRBV7-2 and TRBJ1-3, is as follows: GAGVSQSPSNKVTEKGKDVELRCDPISGHTALYWYRQSLGQGLEFLIYFQGNSAPDKSGLPSDRFSAERTGGSVSTLTIQRTQQEDSAVYLCASSTYGGSSGNTIYFGEGSWLTVV.

The chain uses TRBV30 and TRBJ1-4; tentative D call: TRBD1 (6 bases). Germline assignment: CDR1 GTSNPN and CDR2 SVGIG (reference sequence). There are 16 residues in the CDR3. Trimming pared 5 bases from V and 0 bases from J, leaving 16 bases between. CDR3 sequence: CAWGPGHATTNEKLFF. CDR3 DNA: TGTGCCTGGGGGCCGGGACATGCTACAACTAATGAAAAACTGTTTTTT.

The J gene is TRBJ1-5, the V gene TRBV4-1; possible D gene TRBD1, 5 bases. Per the germline V gene, CDR1 is MGHRA and CDR2 is YSYEKL. Deletions cut 1 base from V and 6 bases from J, with 16 bases between. This CDR3 spans 16 amino acids. The CDR3 loop is CASSQGEGEGGQPQHF. The CDR3 DNA is TGCGCCAGCAGCCAAGGGGAAGGGGAGGGAGGTCAGCCCCAGCATTTT.

This chain links TRBV3-1 (or the pseudogene TRBV3-2) with TRBJ1-2, with no clear D. Trimming removed 5 bases at V and 4 bases at J, with 14 bases between. This CDR3 spans 14 amino acids. The germline gives CDR1 LGHDT, CDR2 YNNKEL (reference sequence). The DNA for the CDR3 is TGTGCCAGCAGCTCCAATGACGGATCCTATGGCTACACCTTC. It codes for CASSSNDGSYGYTF.

The chain couples TRBV6-6 to TRBJ1-1, with D unclear. Per germline, CDR1 MNHNY and CDR2 SVGAGI (reference sequence). The CDR3 is 13 amino acids. V lost 2 bases and J lost 8, with 12 bases in between. The CDR3 DNA follows: TGTGCCAGCAGTTACGTATATGTGACAGAAGCTTTCTTT. This sequence encodes CASSYVYVTEAFF.

V usage is TRBV7-2 and J usage is TRBJ1-1, with D possibly TRBD1 on 5 matching bases. Germline CDR1 SGHTA, CDR2 FQGNSA. Deletions cut 5 bases from V and 0 bases from J, with 19 bases between. The length of the CDR3 is 17 residues. CDR3 region: CASSQNSGSGVNTEAFF. CDR3 in DNA: TGTGCCAGCAGCCAAAATTCAGGGTCCGGGGTGAACACTGAAGCTTTCTTT.

V and J are TRBV27 and TRBJ1-2; TRBD1 might be the D (5 bases). The CDR3 is 13 amino acids. Germline lookup yields CDR1 MNHEY and CDR2 SMNVEV (reference sequence). Trimming removed 3 bases at V and 1 base at J, with 6 bases between. CDR3 coding DNA: TGTGCCAGCAGTTTCGGGGGTAACTATGGCTACACCTTC. Amino acids: CASSFGGNYGYTF.

This chain connects TRBV6-2 or TRBV6-3 to TRBJ2-2; a possible D gene is TRBD1 (6 bases). Trimming took off 0 bases at V and 8 bases at J, with 19 bases between the two ends. Germline V gene data show CDR1 as MNHEY and CDR2 as SVGEGT. This CDR3 has 17 residues. The CDR3 is CASSYSNLNRVQGELFF. CDR3 bases: TGTGCCAGCAGTTACTCCAACCTAAACAGGGTTCAGGGGGAGCTGTTTTTT.

The chain is built from TRBV14 and TRBJ2-7; TRBD2 aligns across 8 bases. The CDR3 consists of 15 residues. CDR1 is SGHDN, CDR2 FVKESK, per germline. The ends lost 2 bases at V and 0 bases at J; junction bases unmatched: 3. CDR3: CASSQRGGISYEQYF. In DNA, the CDR3 is TGTGCCAGCAGCCAACGCGGGGGGATCTCCTACGAGCAGTACTTC.

The rearrangement joins TRBV7-2 to TRBJ2-5; possibly TRBD1 for D (6 bases). Germline V gives CDR1 SGHTA, CDR2 FQGNSA. The CDR3 spans 15 residues. The V end lost 4 bases, the J end lost 6 bases, and 18 bases lay between the germline ends. The CDR3 is CASSSGDVLGQTQYF. The CDR3 nucleotides are TGTGCCAGCAGCTCAGGGGACGTTCTTGGGCAGACCCAGTACTTC.

This clone was observed a few times. The chain uses TRBV3-1 (or the pseudogene TRBV3-2) and TRBJ1-5, with a weak D call TRBD1 (5 bases). The CDR3 length is 14 residues. Germline CDR1 LGHDT, CDR2 YNNKEL (reference sequence). V shed 0 bases and J shed 9 bases, with 12 bases lying between them. The CDR3 region has the DNA TGTGCCAGCAGCCAAGAACCGGGACCCAGGCCCCAGCATTTT. Protein product: CASSQEPGPRPQHF.

This chain links TRBV24-1 with TRBJ2-1; 10 nucleotides match TRBD2. CDR3 length equals 17 residues. Germline assignment: CDR1 KGHDR and CDR2 SFDVKD. V shed 3 bases, J shed 6 bases, and the junction held 10 bases outside the gene matches. CDR3 amino acids: CATSDHSGGIYGNEQFF. The CDR3 coding sequence is TGTGCCACCAGTGATCATAGCGGGGGGATTTATGGCAATGAGCAGTTCTTC.

The V and J genes are TRBV6-1 and TRBJ1-6; maybe TRBD1 (6 bases). Germline assignment: CDR1 MNHNS and CDR2 SASEGT. The CDR3 has 15 amino acids. The V end was cut by 2 bases, the J end by 10 bases, with 15 bases between. The CDR3 is CASSEYPRGQSPLHF. CDR3 nucleotides: TGTGCCAGCAGTGAATATCCGCGGGGGCAATCACCCCTCCACTTT.

The V and J genes are TRBV18 and TRBJ1-1; D ambiguous. Germline-derived CDR1 and CDR2 are KGHSH and LQKENI. Trimming pared 2 bases from V and 2 bases from J, leaving 9 bases between. CDR3 length equals 14 residues. CDR3 protein: CASSPVWKNTEAFF. The CDR3 bases are TGTGCCAGCTCACCAGTTTGGAAAAACACTGAAGCTTTCTTT.